These T cell receptor beta chains were read from a single sample in a study of neurological immune-mediated disorders. TCRdb reprocessed the 5' RACE reads with MiXCR, giving one entry per CDR3 protein. The sample has fewer than 35,000 distinct CDR3 sequences, 4% to 5.5% seen once. Sequenced input: PBMCs. Source of these receptors: a man aged 18 to 29 in good health. Both conserved end residues are part of each CDR3. The D gene is left open where the match is weak. The size field is filled for only some rows; it gives once, few, many or a size class.

D gene: TRBD1; V gene: TRBV30; clone size: .; J gene: TRBJ2-3; CDR3 protein: CACRGPTDTQYF; CDR3 DNA: TGTGCCTGCAGGGGGCCCACAGATACGCAGTATTTT
D gene: .; V gene: TRBV20-1; clone size: many; J gene: TRBJ2-5; CDR3 protein: CSARQGPYQETQYF; CDR3 DNA: TGCAGTGCTCGGCAGGGGCCGTACCAAGAGACCCAGTACTTC
D gene: TRBD1; V gene: TRBV20-1; clone size: many; J gene: TRBJ1-2; CDR3 protein: CSARGLGQGVRGYTF; CDR3 DNA: TGCAGTGCTAGGGGTCTGGGACAGGGTGTTCGTGGCTACACCTTC
D gene: .; V gene: TRBV12-3/TRBV12-4; clone size: many; J gene: TRBJ1-1; CDR3 protein: CASSLALRDTEAFF; CDR3 DNA: TGTGCCAGCAGTTTGGCCCTGCGGGACACTGAAGCTTTCTTT
D gene: .; V gene: TRBV7-3; clone size: many; J gene: TRBJ2-7; CDR3 protein: CASSLSGEASYEQYF; CDR3 DNA: TGTGCCAGCAGCTTATCGGGGGAGGCTAGCTACGAGCAGTACTTC
D gene: .; V gene: TRBV5-1; clone size: many; J gene: TRBJ1-1; CDR3 protein: CASSLVRGGTEAFF; CDR3 DNA: TGCGCCAGCAGCTTGGTTCGGGGAGGCACTGAAGCTTTCTTT
D gene: TRBD1; V gene: TRBV19; clone size: many; J gene: TRBJ1-5; CDR3 protein: CASSSWTGMDQPQHF; CDR3 DNA: TGTGCCAGTAGCTCTTGGACAGGGATGGATCAGCCCCAGCATTTT
D gene: .; V gene: TRBV4-1; clone size: many; J gene: TRBJ1-1; CDR3 protein: CASSQDNLRANQFLIF; CDR3 DNA: TGCGCCAGCAGCCAAGACAACTTACGGGCTAATCAATTTCTTATCTTT
D gene: .; V gene: TRBV5-1; clone size: many; J gene: TRBJ2-7; CDR3 protein: CASSLFYEQYF; CDR3 DNA: TGCGCCAGCAGCTTGTTCTACGAGCAGTACTTC
D gene: .; V gene: TRBV10-3; clone size: many; J gene: TRBJ1-1; CDR3 protein: CAILSGTNTEAFF; CDR3 DNA: TGTGCCATCCTCTCCGGGACGAACACTGAAGCTTTCTTT
D gene: TRBD1; V gene: TRBV20-1; clone size: many; J gene: TRBJ2-3; CDR3 protein: CSARTGSYADTQYF; CDR3 DNA: TGCAGTGCGCGGACAGGGAGTTACGCAGATACGCAGTATTTT
D gene: .; V gene: TRBV5-6; clone size: many; J gene: TRBJ2-3; CDR3 protein: CASSYGPNTDTQYF; CDR3 DNA: TGTGCCAGCAGCTACGGGCCCAACACAGATACGCAGTATTTT
D gene: .; V gene: TRBV5-1; clone size: many; J gene: TRBJ2-6; CDR3 protein: CASSFGTSGANVLTF; CDR3 DNA: TGCGCCAGCAGTTTCGGAACCTCTGGGGCCAACGTCCTGACTTTC
D gene: .; V gene: TRBV7-2; clone size: many; J gene: TRBJ2-7; CDR3 protein: CASRAGTESYEQYF; CDR3 DNA: TGTGCCAGCAGGGCAGGAACAGAATCCTACGAGCAGTACTTC
D gene: .; V gene: TRBV3-1; clone size: many; J gene: TRBJ2-7; CDR3 protein: CASSQDTARQDYEQYF; CDR3 DNA: TGTGCCAGCAGCCAAGATACCGCCAGGCAGGACTACGAGCAGTACTTC
D gene: TRBD1; V gene: TRBV10-3; clone size: many; J gene: TRBJ1-6; CDR3 protein: CAISEAPGTASSPLHF; CDR3 DNA: TGTGCCATCAGTGAGGCGCCCGGGACAGCGTCTTCACCCCTCCACTTT
D gene: .; V gene: TRBV11-1; clone size: many; J gene: TRBJ1-6; CDR3 protein: CASSRIPRVYNSPLHF; CDR3 DNA: TGTGCCAGCAGCCGGATCCCACGGGTCTATAATTCACCCCTCCACTTT
D gene: TRBD2; V gene: TRBV5-1; clone size: many; J gene: TRBJ2-5; CDR3 protein: CASSLGLAGFQETQYF; CDR3 DNA: TGCGCCAGCAGCTTGGGGTTAGCGGGGTTCCAAGAGACCCAGTACTTC
D gene: TRBD2; V gene: TRBV20-1; clone size: medium-sized; J gene: TRBJ2-1; CDR3 protein: CSAPTSVEYNEQFF; CDR3 DNA: TGCAGTGCACCCACTAGCGTGGAATACAATGAGCAGTTCTTC
D gene: .; V gene: TRBV5-1; clone size: many; J gene: TRBJ2-1; CDR3 protein: CASSLGGVRANEQFF; CDR3 DNA: TGCGCCAGCAGCTTGGGTGGTGTAAGAGCCAATGAGCAGTTCTTC
D gene: .; V gene: TRBV9; clone size: many; J gene: TRBJ1-1; CDR3 protein: CASSVGGGGLNTEAFF; CDR3 DNA: TGTGCCAGCAGCGTAGGTGGGGGAGGGTTGAACACTGAAGCTTTCTTT
D gene: .; V gene: TRBV5-1; clone size: many; J gene: TRBJ2-7; CDR3 protein: CASSLEPTYEQYF; CDR3 DNA: TGCGCCAGCAGCTTGGAACCCACATACGAGCAGTACTTC
D gene: .; V gene: TRBV5-1; clone size: many; J gene: TRBJ2-2; CDR3 protein: CASSVGQYTGELFF; CDR3 DNA: TGCGCCAGCAGCGTCGGACAGTACACCGGGGAGCTGTTTTTT
D gene: TRBD1; V gene: TRBV5-1; clone size: many; J gene: TRBJ1-4; CDR3 protein: CASSWGTGRNEKLFF; CDR3 DNA: TGCGCCAGCAGCTGGGGGACAGGAAGGAATGAAAAACTGTTTTTT
D gene: .; V gene: TRBV29-1; clone size: many; J gene: TRBJ2-4; CDR3 protein: CSVERLLAKNIQYF; CDR3 DNA: TGCAGCGTTGAAAGGTTACTAGCCAAAAACATTCAGTACTTC
D gene: TRBD1; V gene: TRBV5-1; clone size: many; J gene: TRBJ2-1; CDR3 protein: CASSIRTGGLGDEQFF; CDR3 DNA: TGCGCCAGCAGCATCCGGACAGGAGGCCTTGGTGATGAGCAGTTCTTC
D gene: TRBD1; V gene: TRBV27; clone size: many; J gene: TRBJ2-5; CDR3 protein: CASSLFIGAGGRETQYF; CDR3 DNA: TGTGCCAGCAGTTTATTCATCGGGGCAGGGGGCAGGGAGACCCAGTACTTC
D gene: .; V gene: TRBV27; clone size: many; J gene: TRBJ2-3; CDR3 protein: CASSTRVGTDTQYF; CDR3 DNA: TGTGCCAGCAGTACCCGGGTGGGCACAGATACGCAGTATTTT
D gene: .; V gene: TRBV20-1; clone size: many; J gene: TRBJ1-1; CDR3 protein: CSASPGFMNTEAFF; CDR3 DNA: TGCAGTGCTAGTCCGGGGTTCATGAACACTGAAGCTTTCTTT
D gene: .; V gene: TRBV18; clone size: many; J gene: TRBJ2-2; CDR3 protein: CASSRDVWGNTGELFF; CDR3 DNA: TGTGCCAGCTCACGGGACGTGTGGGGCAACACCGGGGAGCTGTTTTTT
D gene: .; V gene: TRBV20-1; clone size: many; J gene: TRBJ1-3; CDR3 protein: CSARIVGGQISSGNTIYF; CDR3 DNA: TGCAGTGCTAGAATTGTCGGAGGACAGATATCCTCTGGAAACACCATATATTTT
D gene: TRBD2; V gene: TRBV6-5; clone size: many; J gene: TRBJ2-1; CDR3 protein: CASSFSGGGYNEQFF; CDR3 DNA: TGTGCCAGCAGTTTCTCTGGCGGGGGTTACAATGAGCAGTTCTTC
D gene: .; V gene: TRBV29-1; clone size: many; J gene: TRBJ1-1; CDR3 protein: CSVVPGDTEAFF; CDR3 DNA: TGCAGCGTTGTTCCCGGGGACACTGAAGCTTTCTTT
D gene: .; V gene: TRBV12-3/TRBV12-4; clone size: medium-sized; J gene: TRBJ2-3; CDR3 protein: CASSFGRVTDTQYF; CDR3 DNA: TGTGCCAGCAGTTTCGGCAGGGTCACAGATACGCAGTATTTT
D gene: TRBD1; V gene: TRBV6-5; clone size: many; J gene: TRBJ1-5; CDR3 protein: CASSPDRGGRQPQHF; CDR3 DNA: TGTGCCAGCAGCCCCGACAGGGGTGGGCGGCAGCCCCAGCATTTT
D gene: TRBD2; V gene: TRBV7-7; clone size: many; J gene: TRBJ2-3; CDR3 protein: CASSLNVVSGGYTDTQYF; CDR3 DNA: TGTGCTAGCAGCTTGAATGTGGTCAGCGGGGGATACACAGATACGCAGTATTTT
D gene: .; V gene: TRBV20-1; clone size: many; J gene: TRBJ1-2; CDR3 protein: CSLPEPRNYGYTF; CDR3 DNA: TGCAGCCTCCCGGAGCCGAGGAACTATGGCTACACCTTC
D gene: .; V gene: TRBV6-2/TRBV6-3; clone size: many; J gene: TRBJ1-1; CDR3 protein: CASTQGLSTEAFF; CDR3 DNA: TGTGCCAGCACTCAGGGTCTGTCCACTGAAGCTTTCTTT
D gene: .; V gene: TRBV20-1; clone size: many; J gene: TRBJ1-1; CDR3 protein: CSARDLQGTEAFF; CDR3 DNA: TGCAGTGCTAGAGATCTCCAGGGCACTGAAGCTTTCTTT
D gene: TRBD1; V gene: TRBV7-2; clone size: many; J gene: TRBJ1-5; CDR3 protein: CASSLWGQGSNQPQHF; CDR3 DNA: TGTGCCAGCAGCTTATGGGGACAGGGCAGCAATCAGCCCCAGCATTTT
D gene: .; V gene: TRBV7-2; clone size: many; J gene: TRBJ2-2; CDR3 protein: CASSRTTGELFF; CDR3 DNA: TGTGCCAGCAGCAGGACCACCGGGGAGCTGTTTTTT
D gene: TRBD1; V gene: TRBV9; clone size: many; J gene: TRBJ1-1; CDR3 protein: CASSPHRDRGRYTEAFF; CDR3 DNA: TGTGCCAGCAGCCCCCACCGGGACAGGGGAAGGTACACTGAAGCTTTCTTT
D gene: .; V gene: TRBV3-1; clone size: many; J gene: TRBJ2-3; CDR3 protein: CASSQGPLVSTDTQYF; CDR3 DNA: TGTGCCAGCAGCCAGGGGCCGTTGGTCAGCACAGATACGCAGTATTTT
D gene: .; V gene: TRBV19; clone size: many; J gene: TRBJ1-1; CDR3 protein: CASSTIGKMNTEAFF; CDR3 DNA: TGTGCCAGTAGTACCATTGGGAAGATGAACACTGAAGCTTTCTTT
D gene: TRBD1; V gene: TRBV7-8; clone size: many; J gene: TRBJ2-1; CDR3 protein: CASSLRQGPTNEQFF; CDR3 DNA: TGTGCCAGCAGCTTAAGACAGGGTCCTACAAATGAGCAGTTCTTC
D gene: .; V gene: TRBV11-2; clone size: many; J gene: TRBJ1-1; CDR3 protein: CASSFADPVKAFF; CDR3 DNA: TGTGCCAGCAGCTTCGCCGATCCAGTGAAAGCTTTCTTT
D gene: TRBD1; V gene: TRBV5-1; clone size: many; J gene: TRBJ1-1; CDR3 protein: CASSLRTGGTEAFF; CDR3 DNA: TGCGCCAGCAGCCTGAGGACAGGGGGCACAGAAGCTTTCTTT
D gene: TRBD2; V gene: TRBV7-2; clone size: few; J gene: TRBJ2-3; CDR3 protein: CASSRRLAGDRTDTQYF; CDR3 DNA: TGTGCCAGCAGCCGACGACTAGCGGGGGACCGCACAGATACGCAGTATTTT
D gene: .; V gene: TRBV20-1; clone size: many; J gene: TRBJ2-7; CDR3 protein: CSARIYEQYF; CDR3 DNA: TGCAGTGCGCGCATCTACGAGCAGTACTTC
D gene: TRBD1; V gene: TRBV6-5; clone size: many; J gene: TRBJ1-2; CDR3 protein: CASSRGTEYGYTF; CDR3 DNA: TGTGCCAGCAGTAGGGGGACAGAATATGGCTACACCTTC
D gene: TRBD2; V gene: TRBV9; clone size: many; J gene: TRBJ2-5; CDR3 protein: CASSVAPGGGRGETQYF; CDR3 DNA: TGTGCCAGCAGCGTAGCCCCGGGGGGGGGACGTGGGGAGACCCAGTACTTC
D gene: .; V gene: TRBV20-1; clone size: many; J gene: TRBJ1-2; CDR3 protein: CSARGGGSLTYGYTF; CDR3 DNA: TGCAGTGCCCGGGGTGGGGGGAGCCTGACCTATGGCTACACCTTC
D gene: TRBD1; V gene: TRBV6-5; clone size: many; J gene: TRBJ1-1; CDR3 protein: CASSYSIRQGRTEAFF; CDR3 DNA: TGTGCCAGCAGTTACTCGATCAGACAGGGGCGCACTGAAGCTTTCTTT
D gene: TRBD1; V gene: TRBV5-1; clone size: many; J gene: TRBJ1-2; CDR3 protein: CASSPGTGDWRGYTF; CDR3 DNA: TGCGCCAGCAGTCCCGGGACAGGGGATTGGAGAGGCTACACCTTC